This is a list of T cell receptor beta chains from one sample in a study of T cell responses to AZD1222 COVID-19 vaccine. TCRdb's table, derived via immunoSEQ multiplex PCR, lists solely in-frame clones and lacks some. The repertoire shows 150,000 or so clones; the top ten hold about 2.2%. Sequenced input: peripheral blood. The receptors were sampled from an adult in good health. CDR3s include the opening cysteine and the closing phenylalanine or tryptophan. A D gene is named only where the DNA matches it firmly.

v_call: TRBV29-1
j_call: TRBJ1-1
d_call: -
cdr3_aa: CSVAQGLGTEAFF
cdr3_nt: TGCAGCGTTGCTCAGGGGTTGGGCACTGAAGCTTTCTTT

v_call: TRBV6-1
j_call: TRBJ1-1
d_call: TRBD1
cdr3_aa: CASSERTGDTEAFF
cdr3_nt: TGTGCCAGCAGTGAACGGACAGGGGACACTGAAGCTTTCTTT

v_call: TRBV21-1
j_call: TRBJ2-1
d_call: -
cdr3_aa: CASSQPGTGGYNEQFF
cdr3_nt: TGTGCCAGCAGCCAACCCGGGACAGGCGGATACAATGAGCAGTTCTTC

v_call: TRBV7-9
j_call: TRBJ2-1
d_call: -
cdr3_aa: CASSLDSDEQFF
cdr3_nt: TGTGCCAGCAGCTTAGATTCGGATGAGCAGTTCTTC

v_call: TRBV7-2
j_call: TRBJ1-2
d_call: -
cdr3_aa: CASSLGRGRTNYGYTF
cdr3_nt: TGTGCCAGCAGCTTAGGAAGGGGGAGGACTAACTATGGCTACACCTTC

v_call: TRBV2
j_call: TRBJ2-5
d_call: TRBD1
cdr3_aa: CASQYGRTGGKETQYF
cdr3_nt: TGTGCCAGCCAGTACGGGAGGACAGGGGGCAAGGAGACCCAGTACTTC

v_call: TRBV5-1
j_call: TRBJ2-1
d_call: -
cdr3_aa: CASRIGTATYNEQFF
cdr3_nt: TGCGCCAGCAGGATCGGGACTGCGACCTACAATGAGCAGTTCTTC

v_call: TRBV2
j_call: TRBJ2-2
d_call: -
cdr3_aa: CASREQTNTGELFF
cdr3_nt: TGTGCCAGCAGAGAACAAACGAACACCGGGGAGCTGTTTTTT

v_call: TRBV2
j_call: TRBJ2-5
d_call: -
cdr3_aa: CASSELLGEETQYF
cdr3_nt: TGTGCCAGCAGTGAACTTTTGGGCGAAGAGACCCAGTACTTC

v_call: TRBV13
j_call: TRBJ2-1
d_call: -
cdr3_aa: CASSRDTYYNEQFF
cdr3_nt: TGTGCCAGCAGCCGGGACACTTACTACAATGAGCAGTTCTTC

v_call: TRBV6-5
j_call: TRBJ1-2
d_call: -
cdr3_aa: CASSYSRAGSPEGYTF
cdr3_nt: TGTGCCAGCAGTTACTCCCGGGCAGGTTCCCCGGAGGGCTACACCTTC

v_call: TRBV25-1
j_call: TRBJ1-1
d_call: TRBD1
cdr3_aa: CASSELTGGSTEAFF
cdr3_nt: TGTGCCAGCAGTGAACTGACAGGGGGCTCCACTGAAGCTTTCTTT

v_call: TRBV6-2/TRBV6-3
j_call: TRBJ2-7
d_call: -
cdr3_aa: CASSYSTDQYF
cdr3_nt: TGTGCCAGCAGTTACTCGACAGATCAGTACTTC

v_call: TRBV24-1
j_call: TRBJ2-5
d_call: -
cdr3_aa: CATSDLKGGRETQYF
cdr3_nt: TGTGCCACCAGTGATTTGAAGGGGGGCCGGGAGACCCAGTACTTC

v_call: TRBV28
j_call: TRBJ2-7
d_call: TRBD2
cdr3_aa: CASSPFRGGESYEQYF
cdr3_nt: TGTGCCAGCAGCCCTTTTCGGGGAGGGGAATCCTACGAGCAGTACTTC

v_call: TRBV6-1
j_call: TRBJ1-6
d_call: -
cdr3_aa: CASSELGRSPLHF
cdr3_nt: TGTGCCAGCAGTGAATTGGGGCGTTCACCCCTCCACTTT

v_call: TRBV13
j_call: TRBJ1-2
d_call: TRBD1
cdr3_aa: CASSSHLWTGSTF
cdr3_nt: TGTGCCAGCAGCTCGCACCTTTGGACAGGGTCCACCTTC

v_call: TRBV5-5
j_call: TRBJ2-1
d_call: TRBD1
cdr3_aa: CASSRDRVWGQFF
cdr3_nt: TGTGCCAGCAGCCGGGACAGGGTCTGGGGACAGTTCTTC

v_call: TRBV2
j_call: TRBJ2-7
d_call: -
cdr3_aa: CASSVWGNEQYF
cdr3_nt: TGTGCCAGCAGTGTATGGGGGAACGAGCAGTACTTC

v_call: TRBV18
j_call: TRBJ1-1
d_call: TRBD1
cdr3_aa: CASSPLDREGEAFF
cdr3_nt: TGTGCCAGCTCACCCCTGGACAGGGAAGGTGAAGCTTTCTTT

v_call: TRBV3-1/TRBV3-2
j_call: TRBJ1-1
d_call: -
cdr3_aa: CASSPWTVNTEAFF
cdr3_nt: TGTGCCAGCAGCCCCTGGACAGTGAACACTGAAGCTTTCTTT

v_call: TRBV18
j_call: TRBJ2-3
d_call: -
cdr3_aa: CASSPTRQASLTDTQYF
cdr3_nt: TGTGCCAGCTCCCCAACCAGACAGGCCAGCCTCACAGATACGCAGTATTTT

v_call: TRBV6-1
j_call: TRBJ1-1
d_call: -
cdr3_aa: CASSEGGYGGTEAFF
cdr3_nt: TGTGCCAGCAGTGAAGGCGGGTATGGAGGCACTGAAGCTTTCTTT

v_call: TRBV3-1/TRBV3-2
j_call: TRBJ1-1
d_call: -
cdr3_aa: CASSQPKAGMNTEAFF
cdr3_nt: TGTGCCAGCAGCCAACCAAAGGCGGGAATGAACACTGAAGCTTTCTTT

v_call: TRBV4-1
j_call: TRBJ1-3
d_call: -
cdr3_aa: CASSQVQAPSGNTIYF
cdr3_nt: TGCGCCAGCAGCCAAGTTCAGGCCCCCTCTGGAAACACCATATATTTT

v_call: TRBV5-6
j_call: TRBJ2-6
d_call: -
cdr3_aa: CASSLAYGSGANVLTF
cdr3_nt: TGTGCCAGCAGCTTGGCCTATGGCTCTGGGGCCAACGTCCTGACTTTC

v_call: TRBV18
j_call: TRBJ2-1
d_call: TRBD1
cdr3_aa: CASSPGTGGLDEQFF
cdr3_nt: TGTGCCAGCTCACCAGGGACAGGGGGTCTCGATGAGCAGTTCTTC

v_call: TRBV7-8
j_call: TRBJ2-3
d_call: -
cdr3_aa: CASSLGKQIVDTQYF
cdr3_nt: TGTGCCAGCAGCTTAGGCAAGCAGATAGTAGATACGCAGTATTTT

v_call: TRBV3-1/TRBV3-2
j_call: TRBJ2-5
d_call: TRBD1
cdr3_aa: CASSPRQGETQYF
cdr3_nt: TGTGCCAGCAGCCCCCGACAGGGGGAGACCCAGTACTTC

v_call: TRBV11-3
j_call: TRBJ2-1
d_call: TRBD2
cdr3_aa: CASSLGTSSHNEQFF
cdr3_nt: TGTGCCAGCAGCTTGGGGACTAGCTCCCACAATGAGCAGTTCTTC

v_call: TRBV28
j_call: TRBJ2-7
d_call: -
cdr3_aa: CASSGASMEGNYEQYF
cdr3_nt: TGTGCCAGCAGCGGGGCCTCCATGGAGGGTAACTACGAGCAGTACTTC

v_call: TRBV5-6
j_call: TRBJ2-5
d_call: -
cdr3_aa: CASSFGPRQETQYF
cdr3_nt: TGTGCCAGCAGCTTTGGCCCCAGGCAAGAGACCCAGTACTTC

v_call: TRBV25-1
j_call: TRBJ1-2
d_call: -
cdr3_aa: CASSGGLPKSIGYTF
cdr3_nt: TGTGCCAGCAGTGGAGGACTGCCCAAGAGTATAGGCTACACCTTC

v_call: TRBV7-2
j_call: TRBJ2-5
d_call: TRBD2
cdr3_aa: CASSWGGEYQYF
cdr3_nt: TGTGCCAGCAGCTGGGGGGGGGAATACCAGTACTTC

v_call: TRBV20-1
j_call: TRBJ1-2
d_call: -
cdr3_aa: CSASLGVEGEGYTF
cdr3_nt: TGCAGTGCTAGTTTGGGGGTGGAAGGGGAAGGCTACACCTTC

v_call: TRBV9
j_call: TRBJ2-2
d_call: -
cdr3_aa: CASSVGPASNTGELFF
cdr3_nt: TGTGCCAGCAGCGTAGGGCCTGCCTCGAACACCGGGGAGCTGTTTTTT

v_call: TRBV4-3
j_call: TRBJ1-1
d_call: TRBD1
cdr3_aa: CASSQESAGGMNTEAFF
cdr3_nt: TGCGCCAGCAGCCAAGAGTCGGCAGGGGGCATGAACACTGAAGCTTTCTTT